This TCR beta chain was obtained from a study of vaccination and CD4 T cells after COVID-19. V was shortened by 3 bases and J by 8 bases, with 19 bases between the two germline ends. Germline lookup yields CDR1 LNHDA and CDR2 SQIVND (reference sequence). The CDR3 length is 15 residues. Time point meaning: late sampling 161 to 241 days after vaccination in three convalescent patients. Study-wide results and limits: Convalescent patients saw a median about 90% of their reactive clones show up only after vaccination. Investigators enrolled relatively few convalescent patients and included no early post-infection timepoints.

As regards this clonotype: Its antigen is still unknown.

TCRdb re-analysed the PCR reads in MiXCR, keeping a single row per CDR3 protein. The profile shows around 28,000 distinct CDR3 sequences, around 50% of them singletons. The starting material was CD4+ T cells from blood, obtained about 7 months after SARS-CoV-2 vaccination. The chain links TRBV19 to TRBJ1-2; D is ambiguous. The source of this sequence is a human donor who had recovered from COVID-19. CDR3 bases: TGTGCCAGTAGTATCCAGACCTCGCATCGTTCCGGCTACACCTTC. Its protein product is CASSIQTSHRSGYTF.